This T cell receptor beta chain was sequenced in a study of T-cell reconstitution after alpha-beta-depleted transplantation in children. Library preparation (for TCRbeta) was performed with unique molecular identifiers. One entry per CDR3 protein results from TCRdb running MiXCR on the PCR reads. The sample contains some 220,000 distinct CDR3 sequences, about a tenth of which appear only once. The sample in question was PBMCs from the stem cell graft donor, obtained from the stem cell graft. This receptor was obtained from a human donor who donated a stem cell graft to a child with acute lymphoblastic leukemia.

The CDR3 nucleotides read TGTGCCAGCTCACCAGGTACCCCAGATAGCAATCAGCCCCAGCATTTT. It translates to CASSPGTPDSNQPQHF. The chain combines TRBV18 with TRBJ1-5; D gene uncertain. This CDR3 is 16 amino acids long. The germline V and J ends were trimmed by 2 bases and 0 bases, with 11 bases remaining between them. Germline loops: CDR1 KGHSH, CDR2 LQKENI.